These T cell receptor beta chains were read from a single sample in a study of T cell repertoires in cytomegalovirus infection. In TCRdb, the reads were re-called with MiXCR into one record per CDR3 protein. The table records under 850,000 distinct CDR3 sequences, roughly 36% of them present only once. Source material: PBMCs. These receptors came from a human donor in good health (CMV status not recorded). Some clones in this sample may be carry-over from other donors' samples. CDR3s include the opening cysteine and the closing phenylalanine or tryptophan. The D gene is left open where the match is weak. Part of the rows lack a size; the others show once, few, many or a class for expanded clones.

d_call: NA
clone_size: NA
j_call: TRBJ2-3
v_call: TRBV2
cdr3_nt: TGTGCCAGCTATTCTGTGACAGAAGATACGCAGTATTTT
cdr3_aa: CASYSVTEDTQYF

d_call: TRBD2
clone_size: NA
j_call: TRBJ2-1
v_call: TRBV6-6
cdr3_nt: TGTGCCAGCAGGGCACTAGCGGGAGGGCCGTATGAGCAGTTCTTC
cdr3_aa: CASRALAGGPYEQFF

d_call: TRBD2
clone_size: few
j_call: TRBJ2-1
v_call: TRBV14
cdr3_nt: TGTGCCAGCAGCCCATTCCAACTAGCGGGAACTTTCGGTGAGCAGTTCTTC
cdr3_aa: CASSPFQLAGTFGEQFF

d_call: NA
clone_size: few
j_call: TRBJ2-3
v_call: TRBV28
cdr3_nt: TGTGCCAGCAGGCCCACAGGGCCTCCTAGCACAGATACGCAGTATTTT
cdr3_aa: CASRPTGPPSTDTQYF

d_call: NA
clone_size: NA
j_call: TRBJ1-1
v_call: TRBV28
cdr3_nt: TGTGCCAGCAGTCCCCCCAGGGAGGATGCCACTGAAGCTTTCTTT
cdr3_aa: CASSPPREDATEAFF

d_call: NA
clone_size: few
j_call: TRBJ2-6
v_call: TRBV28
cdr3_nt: TGTGCCAGCAGACAGGGCGGAAACTCTGGGGCCAACGTCCTGACTTTC
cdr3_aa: CASRQGGNSGANVLTF

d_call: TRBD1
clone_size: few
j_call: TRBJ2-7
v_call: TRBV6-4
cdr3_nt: TGTGCCCTGGACAGGGAAACCTACGAGCAGTACTTC
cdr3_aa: CALDRETYEQYF

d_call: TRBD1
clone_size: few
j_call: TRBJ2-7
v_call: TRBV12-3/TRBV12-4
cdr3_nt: TGTGCCAGCAGTTTTTGGGACAGGGGGAGTAGCGCCGAGCAGTACTTC
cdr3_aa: CASSFWDRGSSAEQYF

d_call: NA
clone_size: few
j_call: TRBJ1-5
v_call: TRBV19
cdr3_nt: TGTGCCAGCTCCCTCCGGGACAACAATCAGCCCCAGCATTTT
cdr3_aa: CASSLRDNNQPQHF

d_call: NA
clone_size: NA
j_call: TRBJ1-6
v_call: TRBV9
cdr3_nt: TGTGCCAGCAGCGTAGAACAGGGAGGTAATTCACCCCTCCACTTT
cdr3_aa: CASSVEQGGNSPLHF

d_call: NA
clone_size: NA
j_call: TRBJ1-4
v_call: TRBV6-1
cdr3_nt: TGTGCCAGCAGTGAAGGGTCGTCTCAGACTGAAAAACTGTTTTTT
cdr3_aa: CASSEGSSQTEKLFF

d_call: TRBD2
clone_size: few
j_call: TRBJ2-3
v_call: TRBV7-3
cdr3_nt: TGTGCCAGCAGCTTAGGCGGGGGGGCCCCAGATACGCAGTATTTT
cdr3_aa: CASSLGGGAPDTQYF

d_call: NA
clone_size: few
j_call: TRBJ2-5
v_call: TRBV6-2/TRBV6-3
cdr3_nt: TGTGCCAGCAGTTACTCGACAGCAAAAGAGACCCAGTACTTC
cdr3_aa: CASSYSTAKETQYF

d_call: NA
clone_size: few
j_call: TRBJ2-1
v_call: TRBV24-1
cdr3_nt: TGTGCCACCAGCAACATTCTACAGGGCCATGAGCAGTTCTTC
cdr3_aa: CATSNILQGHEQFF

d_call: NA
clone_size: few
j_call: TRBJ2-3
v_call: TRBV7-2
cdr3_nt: TGTGCCAGCAGCCCCGTCCGAGATACGCAGTATTTT
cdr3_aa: CASSPVRDTQYF

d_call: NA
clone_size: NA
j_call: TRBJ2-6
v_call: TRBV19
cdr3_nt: TGTGCCAGTAGTCAGAGTTTTTCAGCAAACGTCCTGACTTTC
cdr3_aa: CASSQSFSANVLTF

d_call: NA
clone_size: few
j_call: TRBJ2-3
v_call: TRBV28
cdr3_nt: TGTGCCAGCAGGACGGATAGCACAGATACGCAGTATTTT
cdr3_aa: CASRTDSTDTQYF

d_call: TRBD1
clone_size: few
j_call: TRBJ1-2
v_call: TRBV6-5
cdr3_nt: TGTGCCAGCAGCCGAGGGGGACAGGGATATGGCACAAGGGGCTACACCTTC
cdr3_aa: CASSRGGQGYGTRGYTF

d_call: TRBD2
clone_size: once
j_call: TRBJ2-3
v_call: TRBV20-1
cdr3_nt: TGCAGTGCGGGGGGGAAAAGCACAGATACGCAGTATTTT
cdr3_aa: CSAGGKSTDTQYF

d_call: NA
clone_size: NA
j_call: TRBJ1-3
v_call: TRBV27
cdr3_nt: TGTGCCAGCAGTTTATACGGAACTCTGGGAAACACCATATATTTT
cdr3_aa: CASSLYGTLGNTIYF

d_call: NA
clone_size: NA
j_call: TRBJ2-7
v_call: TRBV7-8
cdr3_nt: TGTGCCAGCAGCTTAGCATTGGCTACCTCCGCCTACGAGCAGTACTTC
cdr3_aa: CASSLALATSAYEQYF

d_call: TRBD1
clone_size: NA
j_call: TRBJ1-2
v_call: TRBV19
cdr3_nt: TGTGCCAGTAGTATCGGGACAGCTAACTATGGCTACACCTTC
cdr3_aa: CASSIGTANYGYTF

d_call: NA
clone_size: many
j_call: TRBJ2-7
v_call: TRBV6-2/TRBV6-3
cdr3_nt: TGTGCCAGCGGATTACCGGGAGCTGAGCAGTACTTC
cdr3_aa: CASGLPGAEQYF

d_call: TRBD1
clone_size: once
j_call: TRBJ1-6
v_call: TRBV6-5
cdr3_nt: TGTGCCAGCAGTCTTATGTGGGGACAGGGTGGTTCACCCCTCCACTTT
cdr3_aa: CASSLMWGQGGSPLHF

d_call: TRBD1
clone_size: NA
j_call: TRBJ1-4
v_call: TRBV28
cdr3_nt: TGTGCCAGCAGTTCACCATTACAGGGGGCTAATGAAAAACTGTTTTTT
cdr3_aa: CASSSPLQGANEKLFF

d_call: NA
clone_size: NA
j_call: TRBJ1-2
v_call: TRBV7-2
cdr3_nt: TGTGCCACCCTTGGGGGGGCTTACTATGGCTACACCTTC
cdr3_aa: CATLGGAYYGYTF

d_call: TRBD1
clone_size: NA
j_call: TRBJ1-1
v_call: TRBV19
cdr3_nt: TGTGCCAGTAGTAGGGACAGGAAGAACACTGAAGCTTTCTTT
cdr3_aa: CASSRDRKNTEAFF

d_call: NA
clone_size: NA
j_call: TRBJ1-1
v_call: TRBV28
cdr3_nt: TGTGCCAGCAGTTTAATAGTGGGAGGGGCTTTCTTT
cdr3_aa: CASSLIVGGAFF

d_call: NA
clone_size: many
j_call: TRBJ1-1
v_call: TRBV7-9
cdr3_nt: TGTGCCAGCAGGCTGACGAACACTGAAGCTTTCTTT
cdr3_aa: CASRLTNTEAFF

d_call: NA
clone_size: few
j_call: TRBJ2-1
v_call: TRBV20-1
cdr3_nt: TGCAGTGCTAGAGATGAGCGGGCCTCCTACAATGAGCAGTTCTTC
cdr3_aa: CSARDERASYNEQFF

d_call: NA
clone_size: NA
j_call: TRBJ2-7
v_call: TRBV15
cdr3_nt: TGTGCCACCAGCAGGGATGGGGGTCCCTACGAGCAGTACTTC
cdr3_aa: CATSRDGGPYEQYF